Following are 2 T cell receptor beta chains from one sample sequenced in a study of blood T cell repertoires in COVID-19. The protocol was immunoSEQ multiplex PCR, while the TCRdb copy is restricted to in-frame clones and leaves out a portion. The sample consists of 130,000 or so clones, about 87% of them appearing once. Sequenced input: peripheral blood. The receptors derive from a man aged 45-60 years with active COVID-19.

Here the CDR3 reads CASSLRTPHNEQFF. CDR3 nucleotide sequence: TGTGCCAGCAGCTTACGGACTCCTCACAATGAGCAGTTCTTC. The chain uses TRBV7-2 and TRBJ2-1; a weak D match, TRBD2 (5 bases). In germline, CDR1 is SGHTA, CDR2 FQGNSA. This CDR3 spans 14 amino acids. Trimming removed 2 bases from V and 5 bases from J, with 10 bases in between.

This clone showed up just a few times. V is TRBV7-2 and J is TRBJ2-1, with a weak D call TRBD1 (5 bases). Germline assignment: CDR1 SGHTA and CDR2 FQGNSA. CDR3 length: 13 amino acids. The V end was cut by 1 base, the J end by 6 bases, with 7 bases between. Here the CDR3 DNA reads TGTGCCAGCAGCTTAGAGCAGGGCAATGAGCAGTTCTTC. Amino acid sequence: CASSLEQGNEQFF.